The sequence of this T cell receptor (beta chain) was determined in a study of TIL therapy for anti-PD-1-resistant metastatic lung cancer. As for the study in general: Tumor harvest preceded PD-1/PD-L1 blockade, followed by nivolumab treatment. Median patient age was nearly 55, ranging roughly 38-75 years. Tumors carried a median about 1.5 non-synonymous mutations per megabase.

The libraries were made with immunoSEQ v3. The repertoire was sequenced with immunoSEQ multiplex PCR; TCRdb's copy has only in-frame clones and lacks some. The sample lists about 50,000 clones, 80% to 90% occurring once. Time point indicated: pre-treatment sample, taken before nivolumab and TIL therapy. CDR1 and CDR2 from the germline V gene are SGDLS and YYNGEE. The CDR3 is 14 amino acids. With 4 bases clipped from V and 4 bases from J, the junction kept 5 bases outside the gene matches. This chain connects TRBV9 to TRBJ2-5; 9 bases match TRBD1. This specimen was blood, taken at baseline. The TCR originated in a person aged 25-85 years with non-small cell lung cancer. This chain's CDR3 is CASSPQTGGETQYF. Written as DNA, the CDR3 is TGTGCCAGCAGCCCTCAGACAGGGGGAGAGACCCAGTACTTC. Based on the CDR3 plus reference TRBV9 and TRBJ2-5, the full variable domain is DSGVTQTPKHLITATGQRVTLRCSPRSGDLSVYWYQQSLDQGLQFLIQYYNGEERAKGNILERFSAQQFPDLHSELNLSSLELGDSALYFCASSPQTGGETQYFGPGTRLLVL.